What follows are 28 T cell receptor beta chains derived from one specimen sequenced in a study of T cell responses to AZD1222 COVID-19 vaccine. The data were produced by immunoSEQ multiplex PCR, yet TCRdb's version contains in-frame clones alone and is incomplete. The sample lists approximately 170,000 clones, 80% to 90% occurring once. Material: peripheral blood, obtained on day 0 of AZD1222 vaccination. These receptors all come from an adult in good health.

This clone appeared a single time. The J gene is TRBJ1-4, the V gene TRBV6-2 or TRBV6-3, with TRBD1 matching over 8 bases. The CDR3 is made up of 16 amino acids. Germline loops: CDR1 MNHEY, CDR2 SVGEGT. V trimming: 2 bases; J trimming: 5 bases; junction bases outside the gene matches: 7. Here the CDR3 DNA reads TGTGCCAGCAGTTACGAGGCCGGACAGGGAAATGAAAAACTGTTTTTT. Translating gives CASSYEAGQGNEKLFF.

The V gene is TRBV27, the J gene TRBJ2-7; possible D gene TRBD1, 6 bases. The V and J ends lost 5 bases and 0 bases respectively, with 29 bases between them. Germline-derived CDR1 and CDR2 are MNHEY and SMNVEV (reference sequence). The CDR3 is made up of 20 amino acids. CDR3 protein: CASSQTRQDGKFLSSYEQYF. The CDR3, as DNA: TGTGCCAGCAGTCAAACCCGACAGGACGGTAAATTTTTAAGCTCCTACGAGCAGTACTTC.

This sequence joins TRBV18 and TRBJ2-3, with D perhaps TRBD2 (5 bases). In germline, CDR1 is KGHSH, CDR2 LQKENI. With 0 bases removed from V and 1 base from J, the gap between germline ends came to 11 bases. There are 16 residues in the CDR3. The CDR3 region has the DNA TGTGCCAGCTCACCACCGGCTAGCATCCGCACAGATACGCAGTATTTT. It yields the protein CASSPPASIRTDTQYF. The complete variable domain, with remaining parts taken from reference TRBV18 and TRBJ2-3, reads NAGVMQNPRHLVRRRGQEARLRCSPMKGHSHVYWYRQLPEEGLKFMVYLQKENIIDESGMPKERFSAEFPKEGPSILRIQQVVRGDSAAYFCASSPPASIRTDTQYFGPGTRLTVL.

The chain employs TRBV5-3 and TRBJ2-2; the D gene could be TRBD1 or TRBD2 (6 bases each). TRBV5-3 has ORF status, its function being uncertain. Trimming took 5 bases from V and 3 from J, leaving 11 bases between them. The CDR3 runs to 14 residues. The CDR3 loop reads CARRGGEDTGELFF. The DNA of the CDR3 is TGTGCCAGAAGGGGGGGCGAGGACACCGGGGAGCTGTTTTTT.

The CDR3 loop reads CAWSGIQGATGYTF. CDR3 DNA: TGTGCCTGGAGTGGGATACAGGGGGCAACTGGCTACACCTTC. The V gene is TRBV30, the J gene TRBJ1-2, with 9 bases identical to TRBD1. The CDR3 length is 14 residues. The germline gives CDR1 GTSNPN, CDR2 SVGIG (reference sequence). V gave up 1 base and J gave up 7 bases; unmatched junction bases: 7.

This clone occurred a few times. The chain employs TRBV1 and TRBJ2-1; the DNA was not used to check the table's D call, TRBD1. TRBV1 is labeled a pseudogene. This CDR3 has 18 residues. Here the CDR3 reads CTSSQDQSDTRSYNEQFF. DNA of the CDR3: TGCACCAGCAGCCAAGACCAAAGTGACACCCGCTCCTACAATGAGCAGTTCTTC.

This chain joins TRBV19 and TRBJ1-3; D not resolved. V was cut by 2 bases and J by 0 bases, with 11 bases left in between. Looked up from germline, CDR1 is LNHDA and CDR2 is SQIVND (reference sequence). The CDR3 contains 16 residues. CDR3 amino acids: CASSISSTSSGNTIYF. CDR3 nucleotide sequence: TGTGCCAGTAGTATAAGTTCGACCTCCTCTGGAAACACCATATATTTT.

The genes are TRBV6-5 and TRBJ2-7, with 8 bases that match TRBD1. The CDR3 is 14 amino acids. The J segment lost 2 bases and the V segment lost 6 bases, leaving 6 bases of the junction unmatched. Germline CDR1 and CDR2: MNHEY and SVGAGI. In DNA, the CDR3 is TGTGCCAGCAGCCCGACAGGGGTTGCCTACGAGCAGTACTTC. Its protein is CASSPTGVAYEQYF.

This chain joins TRBV4-2 and TRBJ2-3; the match to TRBD2 covers 8 bases. Germline assignment: CDR1 LGHNA and CDR2 YNFKEQ. The CDR3 extends over 17 amino acids. J gave up 0 bases and V 3 bases, and 8 bases lay outside the gene matches. The CDR3 here is CASSHDAGGASTDTQYF. The CDR3 coding sequence is TGTGCCAGCAGCCATGATGCGGGGGGAGCTAGCACAGATACGCAGTATTTT.

V is TRBV5-1 and J is TRBJ2-3; TRBD2 matches at 7 bases. CDR3 length: 14 residues. V dropped 6 bases and J dropped 2; count of bases not matched to a gene: 6. Germline assignment: CDR1 SGHRS and CDR2 YFSETQ. The chain's CDR3 is CASKPAGYTDTQYF. In DNA form, the CDR3 reads TGCGCCAGCAAACCAGCGGGGTACACAGATACGCAGTATTTT.

The rearrangement joins TRBV7-6 to TRBJ2-2; 9 bases are a match to TRBD1. Germline V CDR1 and CDR2: SGHVS, FNYEAQ. J was trimmed by 0 bases and V by 4 bases; bases with no gene match: 3. The CDR3 is 16 amino acids. CDR3 DNA sequence: TGTGCCAGCAGCTGGGACAGGGTATCGAACACCGGGGAGCTGTTTTTT. Translation: CASSWDRVSNTGELFF.

This chain links TRBV27 with TRBJ1-5; 9 bases align to TRBD1. Germline V gene data show CDR1 as MNHEY and CDR2 as SMNVEV (reference sequence). The V segment lost 2 bases and the J segment 2 bases; nucleotides outside the gene matches: 1. This CDR3 spans 15 amino acids. DNA of the CDR3: TGTGCCAGCAGTTTACGGACAGGGGGCAATCAGCCCCAGCATTTT. Protein: CASSLRTGGNQPQHF.

The genes are TRBV11-3 and TRBJ2-2; D gene unclear. The germline gives CDR1 SGHNT, CDR2 YENEEA. Trimming took off 1 base at V and 6 bases at J, with 6 bases between the two ends. The CDR3 consists of 13 residues. CDR3 in DNA: TGTGCCAGCAGCTTAGGTCCCTCCGGGGAGCTGTTTTTT. It encodes CASSLGPSGELFF.

This chain connects TRBV11-2 to TRBJ1-3; 7 bases map to TRBD1. Trimming took 8 bases from V and 5 from J; bases not matched to a gene: 15. The germline gives CDR1 SGHAT, CDR2 FQNNGV. This CDR3 spans 16 amino acids. The CDR3 DNA reads as TGTGCCAGCGGAGGGACAGCCGGTATCTGGCGAAACACCATATATTTT. Translated, it gives CASGGTAGIWRNTIYF.

The chain links TRBV3-1 (or the pseudogene TRBV3-2) to TRBJ1-5; 9 bases fit TRBD1. Unmatched junction bases numbered 5, after V lost 4 bases and J lost 1 base. There are 16 residues in the CDR3. The germline V gene encodes CDR1 LGHDT and CDR2 YNNKEL (reference sequence). The CDR3 sequence is CASSLTGTGSNQPQHF. CDR3 nucleotide sequence: TGTGCCAGCAGCCTAACCGGGACAGGGAGCAATCAGCCCCAGCATTTT.

This chain joins TRBV27 and TRBJ1-2, with TRBD1 as a possible D gene (5 bases). This CDR3 contains 14 residues. Trimming removed 1 base from V and 7 bases from J, with 13 bases in between. In germline, CDR1 is MNHEY, CDR2 SMNVEV (reference sequence). The CDR3 sequence is CASSLLSGGFGYTF. CDR3 nucleotide sequence: TGTGCCAGCAGTTTATTGAGTGGGGGATTTGGCTACACCTTC.

The chain employs TRBV6-5 and TRBJ1-5, with a weak D call TRBD1 (5 bases). V was trimmed by 2 bases and J by 5 bases, leaving 13 bases between them. Germline values: CDR1 MNHEY, CDR2 SVGAGI. The CDR3 has 15 residues. CDR3 protein: CASSYLGPGDQPQHF. CDR3 DNA: TGTGCCAGCAGTTACCTCGGGCCGGGGGATCAGCCCCAGCATTTT.

V gene TRBV3-1 (or the pseudogene TRBV3-2) combines with J gene TRBJ1-1, with unresolved D. Germline-derived CDR1 and CDR2 are LGHDT and YNNKEL (reference sequence). V was cut by 4 bases and J by 1 base, with 7 bases left in between. The CDR3 runs 13 residues. For the CDR3, the DNA is TGTGCCAGCAGCCCTAACAGGAACACTGAAGCTTTCTTT. Protein sequence: CASSPNRNTEAFF.

Only a few counts were recorded for this clone. The chain is built from TRBV7-9 and TRBJ1-1, with D tentatively TRBD1 (6 bases). The CDR3 has 15 amino acids. Germline V lookup: CDR1 SEHNR, CDR2 FQNEAQ (reference sequence). The V and J ends lost 5 bases and 5 bases respectively, with 18 bases between them. The CDR3 is CASSLRTQQGTEAFF. The CDR3 DNA reads as TGTGCCAGCAGCCTACGGACACAGCAGGGGACTGAAGCTTTCTTT.

The V gene is TRBV5-5, the J gene TRBJ2-1, with a weak D call TRBD1 (6 bases). The germline V and J ends were trimmed by 0 bases and 9 bases, with 10 bases remaining between them. This CDR3 is built from 13 residues. The V gene's germline CDR1 is SGHKS and CDR2 YYEKEE (reference sequence). The CDR3 region is CASSLDRVPEQFF. Here the CDR3 DNA reads TGTGCCAGCAGCTTGGACAGGGTTCCTGAGCAGTTCTTC.

The chain employs TRBV9 and TRBJ2-3, with 10 bases fitting TRBD2. The CDR3 length is 17 residues. J lost 0 bases, V lost 2 bases, and 6 bases had no gene match. Per germline, CDR1 SGDLS and CDR2 YYNGEE. In DNA form, the CDR3 reads TGTGCCAGCAGCGTGTCCCTAGCGGGGGCTAGCACAGATACGCAGTATTTT. Translating it yields CASSVSLAGASTDTQYF.

J is TRBJ1-4 and V is TRBV3-1 (or the pseudogene TRBV3-2), with no clear D. The V end was cut by 2 bases, the J end by 0 bases, with 16 bases between. Germline V gene sequence: CDR1 LGHDT, CDR2 YNNKEL (reference sequence). The CDR3 is 18 amino acids. CDR3: CASSQSAPAGATNEKLFF. In nucleotides, the CDR3 is TGTGCCAGCAGCCAATCGGCGCCGGCAGGCGCAACTAATGAAAAACTGTTTTTT.

The V gene is TRBV6-2 or TRBV6-3, the J gene TRBJ2-7; no clear D gene. Germline values: CDR1 MNHEY, CDR2 SVGEGT. V gave up 2 bases and J gave up 1 base, with 12 bases separating them. The CDR3 sequence is 15 residues long. CDR3 amino acids: CASSYDAQNSYEQYF. CDR3 coding DNA: TGTGCCAGCAGTTACGACGCCCAGAATTCCTACGAGCAGTACTTC.

This chain connects TRBV7-6 to TRBJ1-6; TRBD1 agrees at 10 bases. With V trimmed by 1 base and J by 8 bases, 2 bases remained unmatched. Germline V gene data show CDR1 as SGHVS and CDR2 as FNYEAQ. The CDR3 has 15 residues. Here the CDR3 reads CASSLGTGGYSPLHF. The CDR3 DNA is TGTGCCAGCAGCTTAGGGACAGGGGGTTATTCACCCCTCCACTTT. Combining the CDR3 with reference TRBV7-6 and TRBJ1-6 gives the whole variable domain GAGVSQSPRYKVTKRGQDVALRCDPISGHVSLYWYRQALGQGPEFLTYFNYEAQQDKSGLPNDRFSAERPEGSISTLTIQRTEQRDSAMYRCASSLGTGGYSPLHFGNGTRLTVT.

In its sample, this clone was seen once. This chain connects TRBV3-1 (or the pseudogene TRBV3-2) to TRBJ2-7; 7 nucleotides agree with TRBD1. Germline trimming cut 0 bases from V and 4 bases from J; bases unmatched to any gene: 9. The germline CDR1 and CDR2 sequences are LGHDT and YNNKEL (reference sequence). This CDR3 is built from 16 residues. The CDR3 DNA sequence: TGTGCCAGCAGCCAAGAAGGGGGACAGAAGGCTTACGAGCAGTACTTC. It yields the protein CASSQEGGQKAYEQYF.

Notes on this clone: Other DNA sequences of this sample code for an identical CDR3. The gene calls are TRBV7-2 and TRBJ2-3; D is uncertain. The germline CDR1 and CDR2 sequences are SGHTA and FQGNSA. The CDR3 is made up of 13 amino acids. Deletions cut 1 base from V and 2 bases from J, with 4 bases between. The CDR3 DNA reads as TGTGCCAGCAGCTTAGGGCCCACAGATACGCAGTATTTT. Protein product: CASSLGPTDTQYF.

Here the CDR3 DNA reads TGTGCCAGCAGCCGGGACGGAAATAGCAATCAGCCCCAGCATTTT. This encodes CASSRDGNSNQPQHF. The chain is built from TRBV7-9 and TRBJ1-5, with D tentatively TRBD1 (5 bases). The CDR3 contains 15 residues. V was cut by 5 bases and J by 0 bases, with 11 bases left in between. Germline values: CDR1 SEHNR, CDR2 FQNEAQ (reference sequence).

The genes are TRBV5-5 and TRBJ2-1, with TRBD1 matching over 7 bases. V gave up 4 bases and J gave up 4 bases; unmatched junction bases: 8. There are 15 residues in the CDR3. CDR1 and CDR2 (germline): SGHKS, YYEKEE (reference sequence). The CDR3 bases are TGTGCCAGCAGCCTGACAGGGTTTCTATACAATGAGCAGTTCTTC. Amino acid sequence: CASSLTGFLYNEQFF. Full variable domain (missing parts from reference TRBV5-5 and TRBJ2-1): DAGVTQSPTHLIKTRGQQVTLRCSPISGHKSVSWYQQVLGQGPQFIFQYYEKEERGRGNFPDRFSARQFPNYSSELNVNALLLGDSALYLCASSLTGFLYNEQFFGPGTRLTVL.